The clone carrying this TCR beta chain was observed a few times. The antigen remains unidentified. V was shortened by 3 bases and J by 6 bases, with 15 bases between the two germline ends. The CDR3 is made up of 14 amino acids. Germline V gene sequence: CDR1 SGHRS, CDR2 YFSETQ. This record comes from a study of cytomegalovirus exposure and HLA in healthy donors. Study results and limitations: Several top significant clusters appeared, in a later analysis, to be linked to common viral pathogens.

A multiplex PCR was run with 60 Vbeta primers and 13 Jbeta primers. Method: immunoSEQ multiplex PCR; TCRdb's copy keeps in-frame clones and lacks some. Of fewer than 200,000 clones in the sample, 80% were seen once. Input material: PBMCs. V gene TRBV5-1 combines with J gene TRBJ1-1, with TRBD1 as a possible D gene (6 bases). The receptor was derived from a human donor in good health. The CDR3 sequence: CASSSDTGTAEAFF. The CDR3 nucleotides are TGCGCCAGCAGCTCGGATACAGGGACCGCTGAAGCTTTCTTT.